This TCR beta chain appears in the sequencing data of a study of T cell repertoires in cytomegalovirus infection. Looking at the study overall: Both CMV infection and a matching HLA type were indicated by public TCR beta signatures.

With regard to this clonotype: Its antigen is undetermined. At one boundary the junction diverges from the germline segment, which might be a read error.

This CDR3 spans 14 amino acids. Germline CDR1 and CDR2: MNHGY and SAAAGT. Each CDR3 protein is one row after TCRdb ran MiXCR on the reads. The data contain 200,000 or so distinct CDR3 sequences, 28% of them singletons. Study conclusions and caveats: In two of eight donors, the top clonotype was HLA-C-restricted CMV-specific. The study identified carriers of CMV plus the relevant HLA from cumulative public TCR beta family frequency.

Sequenced material: PBMCs. The chain couples TRBV6-8 to TRBJ1-5; D is uncertain. The receptor was derived from a human donor in good health (CMV status not recorded). Some clones in this sample may be carry-over from other donors' samples. CDR3 protein: CARRNLFDNQPQHF. CDR3 nucleotide sequence: TGTGCCCGCAGGAATCTTTTCGACAATCAGCCCCAGCATTTT.